These 25 T cell receptor beta chains came from one sample sequenced in a study of graft-versus-host responses after intestinal transplantation. These receptors lack a known antigen. Sequencing used immunoSEQ multiplex PCR; TCRdb keeps in-frame clones, though not all of them. The sample has some 97,000 clones, over 75% seen once. The starting material was unstimulated CD4+ T cells sorted from spleen or lymph node cells, obtained before transplant. All receptors come from a human donor who was the organ donor for an intestinal transplant.

The chain has TRBV30 and TRBJ1-6; no firm D call. Between the trimmed V and J ends, which lost 2 bases and 9 bases, there was a span of 8 bases. CDR3 length equals 12 residues. Germline V CDR1 and CDR2: GTSNPN, SVGIG (reference sequence). The CDR3 here is CAWSPSGSPLHF. CDR3 in DNA: TGTGCCTGGAGTCCCTCAGGTTCACCCCTCCACTTT.

The chain uses TRBV6-1 and TRBJ2-1; no definite D call. The V gene lost 2 bases and the J gene lost 6 bases, with 11 bases spanning the gap. This CDR3 contains 14 residues. Germline CDR1 is MNHNS and CDR2 is SASEGT. CDR3 in DNA: TGTGCCAGCAGTGAACCTGGATCTATCAATGAGCAGTTCTTC. Translating gives CASSEPGSINEQFF.

The chain uses TRBV23-1 and TRBJ2-7; D not certain. TRBV23-1 is designated an ORF whose function remains uncertain. The CDR3 consists of 18 residues. CDR3 loop: CASSPPTIRAGTGFWGSV. The CDR3 DNA sequence: TGCGCCAGCAGTCCCCCAACCATCCGGGCCGGAACGGGTTTCTGGGGTTCTGTC.

The genes are TRBV18 and TRBJ2-7; D is possibly TRBD1 (5 bases). Trimming removed 4 bases from V and 4 bases from J, with 8 bases in between. This CDR3 has 12 amino acids. The germline V gene has CDR1 KGHSH and CDR2 LQKENI. In DNA form, the CDR3 reads TGTGCCAGCTCACGACCAGGGTACGAGCAGTACTTC. Its translation: CASSRPGYEQYF.

For the CDR3, the DNA is TGTGCCTGGTTCAAACAGGGGATGGCTGGCTACACCTTC. This encodes CAWFKQGMAGYTF. The chain links TRBV30 to TRBJ1-2, with 7 positions matching TRBD1. V was clipped by 5 bases and J by 7 bases; unmatched bases: 10. Germline assignment: CDR1 GTSNPN and CDR2 SVGIG (reference sequence). The CDR3 covers 13 residues. The complete variable domain, with remaining parts taken from reference TRBV30 and TRBJ1-2, reads SQTIHQWPATLVQPVGSPLSLECTVEGTSNPNLYWYRQAAGRGLQLLFYSVGIGQISSEVPQNLSASRPQDRQFILSSKKLLLSDSGFYLCAWFKQGMAGYTFGSGTRLTVV.

Note on this clone: Other DNA sequences in this sample translate to the same CDR3. J is TRBJ1-1 and V is TRBV6-6, with TRBD1 as a possible D gene (5 bases). Germline CDR1 and CDR2: MNHNY and SVGAGI (reference sequence). The CDR3 is made up of 12 amino acids. The V and J ends lost 9 bases and 3 bases respectively, with 11 bases between them. The CDR3 sequence is CASSQGYTEAFF. The CDR3 DNA reads TGTGCCAGTTCCCAGGGATACACTGAAGCTTTCTTT.

The V call is TRBV27, the J call TRBJ1-2; no firm D call. CDR1 is MNHEY, CDR2 SMNVEV, per germline (reference sequence). V shed 6 bases and J shed 1 base, with 15 bases lying between them. The CDR3 loop spans 15 amino acids. This CDR3 reads CASREGLGSNYGYTF. The DNA of the CDR3 is TGTGCCAGCAGGGAGGGTCTCGGCAGTAACTATGGCTACACCTTC.

This rearrangement joins TRBV4-1 to TRBJ1-4; maybe TRBD1 (5 bases). V lost 1 base and J lost 8, with 20 bases in between. Germline lookup yields CDR1 MGHRA and CDR2 YSYEKL. The CDR3 runs 17 residues. This chain's CDR3 is CASSQGYAGQKGEKLFF. The DNA for the CDR3 is TGCGCCAGCAGCCAAGGGTATGCGGGGCAGAAGGGCGAAAAACTGTTTTTT.

This chain connects TRBV10-3 to TRBJ1-5; D uncertain. The germline gives CDR1 ENHRY, CDR2 SYGVKD. V lost 0 bases and J lost 8, with 8 bases in between. This CDR3 is 13 amino acids long. Here the CDR3 reads CAISESGGEPQHF. The CDR3, as DNA: TGTGCCATCAGTGAGTCAGGTGGAGAGCCCCAGCATTTT.

This clone was observed a handful of times. The genes are TRBV18 and TRBJ1-3, with a possible D match to TRBD1 (5 bases). This CDR3 is built from 16 residues. V dropped 4 bases and J dropped 4 bases, with 17 bases sitting between them. Germline assignment: CDR1 KGHSH and CDR2 LQKENI. The CDR3 coding sequence is TGTGCCAGCTCACGCACCCGGGACTCGCCAGGAAACACCATATATTTT. This translates into CASSRTRDSPGNTIYF.

This rearrangement joins TRBV28 to TRBJ1-6; D may be TRBD1 (5 bases). Trimming removed 4 bases at V and 0 bases at J, with 7 bases between. From germline, CDR1 is MDHEN and CDR2 SYDVKM. The CDR3 contains 15 residues. The DNA for the CDR3 is TGTGCCAGCAGTTGGGGGAGCTCCTATAATTCACCCCTCCACTTT. Protein: CASSWGSSYNSPLHF.

The chain is built from TRBV5-1 and TRBJ2-5; D unclear. The CDR3 runs 13 residues. Trimming removed 4 bases from V and 1 base from J, with 8 bases in between. Per the germline V gene, CDR1 is SGHRS and CDR2 is YFSETQ. The CDR3 region is CASSLSTQETQYF. In nucleotides, the CDR3 is TGCGCCAGCAGCCTCTCCACCCAAGAGACCCAGTACTTC. Full variable domain (outside the CDR3, taken from reference TRBV5-1 and TRBJ2-5): KAGVTQTPRYLIKTRGQQVTLSCSPISGHRSVSWYQQTPGQGLQFLFEYFSETQRNKGNFPGRFSGRQFSNSRSEMNVSTLELGDSALYLCASSLSTQETQYFGPGTRLLVL.

The chain uses TRBV9 and TRBJ2-1; tentatively, D is TRBD2 (5 bases). The ends were cut back, 3 bases at V and 7 bases at J, with 17 bases in the middle. This CDR3 is 15 amino acids long. Germline V gives CDR1 SGDLS, CDR2 YYNGEE. The CDR3 DNA reads as TGTGCCAGCAGCGCCCGGGAAGGTTCGCGGAATGAGCAGTTCTTC. Translated: CASSAREGSRNEQFF.

The chain has TRBV28 and TRBJ1-1; no reliable D call. Germline CDR1 and CDR2: MDHEN and SYDVKM. The CDR3 covers 12 residues. The V end was cut by 8 bases, the J end by 0 bases, with 7 bases between. The CDR3 DNA reads TGTGCCAGCGGAGTCCTGAACACTGAAGCTTTCTTT. The encoded protein is CASGVLNTEAFF.

The genes are TRBV27 and TRBJ2-1; D not certain. The V gene's germline CDR1 is MNHEY and CDR2 SMNVEV (reference sequence). The V end lost 1 base, the J end lost 6 bases, and 7 bases lay between the germline ends. This CDR3 spans 13 amino acids. The CDR3 here is CASSLYRSNEQFF. The CDR3 bases are TGTGCCAGCAGTTTATATCGAAGCAATGAGCAGTTCTTC.

The chain is built from TRBV9 and TRBJ1-1; D not certain. Per the germline V gene, CDR1 is SGDLS and CDR2 is YYNGEE. The germline V and J ends were trimmed by 3 bases and 1 base, with 4 bases remaining between them. The CDR3 runs 12 residues. As DNA, the CDR3 is TGTGCCAGCAGCGGGGGGAACACTGAAGCTTTCTTT. Its protein product is CASSGGNTEAFF. The full variable domain, its missing parts supplied by reference TRBV9 and TRBJ1-1, is DSGVTQTPKHLITATGQRVTLRCSPRSGDLSVYWYQQSLDQGLQFLIQYYNGEERAKGNILERFSAQQFPDLHSELNLSSLELGDSALYFCASSGGNTEAFFGQGTRLTVV.

This clone occurred once. V usage is TRBV19 and J usage is TRBJ1-4; unclear D gene. Per germline, CDR1 LNHDA and CDR2 SQIVND (reference sequence). This CDR3 region has 16 residues. The germline V and J ends were trimmed by 5 bases and 6 bases, with 19 bases remaining between them. CDR3 sequence: CASSPLIPGPYEKLFF. For the CDR3, the DNA is TGTGCCAGTAGTCCTCTTATCCCCGGGCCTTATGAAAAACTGTTTTTT.

V gene TRBV7-2 combines with J gene TRBJ2-7, with 8 bases lining up with TRBD2. In germline, CDR1 is SGHTA, CDR2 FQGNSA. The CDR3 loop spans 13 amino acids. The ends lost 5 bases at V and 11 bases at J; junction bases unmatched: 11. The CDR3 DNA follows: TGTGCCAGCAGCCGATCAGTCGGGGGGGCCAAGTACTTC. Protein sequence: CASSRSVGGAKYF. Full variable domain (rest looked up from reference TRBV7-2 and TRBJ2-7): GAGVSQSPSNKVTEKGKDVELRCDPISGHTALYWYRQSLGQGLEFLIYFQGNSAPDKSGLPSDRFSAERTGGSVSTLTIQRTQQEDSAVYLCASSRSVGGAKYFGPGTRLTVT.

This chain joins TRBV19 and TRBJ2-7, with TRBD1 matching 9 bases. V was clipped by 5 bases and J by 0 bases; unmatched bases: 11. The CDR3 spans 17 residues. The germline V gene encodes CDR1 LNHDA and CDR2 SQIVND (reference sequence). CDR3 bases: TGTGCCAGTAGTCGACCCCGGGGGACAGGGAGCTCCTACGAGCAGTACTTC. This codes for CASSRPRGTGSSYEQYF.

This clone has a handful of counts. The rearrangement links TRBV6-1 to TRBJ1-5, with a tentative D call TRBD1 (6 bases). Germline CDR1 and CDR2: MNHNS and SASEGT. V lost 6 bases and J 4 bases, leaving 10 bases between the germline ends. The CDR3 loop spans 13 amino acids. The CDR3 nucleotides read TGTGCCAGCAGCGGACAGACAAATCAGCCCCAGCATTTT. This translates into CASSGQTNQPQHF.

The chain combines TRBV7-8 with TRBJ1-6; D is unresolved. The germline V gene has CDR1 SGHVS and CDR2 FQNEAQ. The CDR3 covers 15 residues. Trimming took 1 base from V and 9 from J, leaving 13 bases between them. The CDR3 DNA sequence: TGTGCCAGCAGCTTAGAACGAGGACCGGGTTCACCCCTCCACTTT. Its protein product is CASSLERGPGSPLHF.

V is TRBV7-2 and J is TRBJ1-5; no reliable D call. Between the trimmed V and J ends, which lost 1 base and 6 bases, there was a span of 7 bases. Germline CDR1 is SGHTA and CDR2 is FQGNSA. The CDR3 runs to 13 residues. CDR3 region: CASSLVVGQPQHF. The CDR3 nucleotides are TGTGCCAGCAGCTTAGTTGTGGGTCAGCCCCAGCATTTT.

This clone was counted once. This chain links TRBV6-8 with TRBJ2-5; possible D gene TRBD2, 6 bases. The CDR3 extends over 15 amino acids. The germline V gene has CDR1 MNHGY and CDR2 SAAAGT. V lost 10 bases to trimming and J lost 5 bases, with 23 bases between them. The CDR3 is CATNGGWGRVETQYF. In nucleotides, the CDR3 is TGTGCCACCAACGGAGGGTGGGGCCGTGTCGAGACCCAGTACTTC.

The chain has TRBV4-1 and TRBJ2-1; D uncertain. This CDR3 comprises 13 residues. Germline V gives CDR1 MGHRA, CDR2 YSYEKL. Trimming pared 2 bases from V and 11 bases from J, leaving 13 bases between. The CDR3, as DNA: TGCGCCAGCAGCCAAACCAAAGGGTTAAAGCAGTTCTTC. Its translation is CASSQTKGLKQFF.

V is TRBV28 and J is TRBJ1-1, with D perhaps matching TRBD1 (5 bases). CDR1 is MDHEN and CDR2 is SYDVKM in the germline V gene. Trimming took off 4 bases at V and 0 bases at J, with 12 bases between the two ends. The CDR3 runs 15 residues. DNA of the CDR3: TGTGCCAGCAGTTCTAGCGGACACCTGAACACTGAAGCTTTCTTT. Protein: CASSSSGHLNTEAFF. Full variable domain (missing parts from reference TRBV28 and TRBJ1-1): DVKVTQSSRYLVKRTGEKVFLECVQDMDHENMFWYRQDPGLGLRLIYFSYDVKMKEKGDIPEGYSVSREKKERFSLILESASTNQTSMYLCASSSSGHLNTEAFFGQGTRLTVV.